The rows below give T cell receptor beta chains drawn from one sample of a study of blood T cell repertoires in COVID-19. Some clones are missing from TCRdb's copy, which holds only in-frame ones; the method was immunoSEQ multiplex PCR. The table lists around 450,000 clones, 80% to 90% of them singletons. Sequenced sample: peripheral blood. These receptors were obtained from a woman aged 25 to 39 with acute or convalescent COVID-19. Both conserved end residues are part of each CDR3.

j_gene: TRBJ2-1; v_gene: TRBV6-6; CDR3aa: CASSYGQGRNNEQFF
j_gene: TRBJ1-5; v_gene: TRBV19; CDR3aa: CASSSGSSNQPQHF
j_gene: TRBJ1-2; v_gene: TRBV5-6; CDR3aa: CASSRLGGKGYTF
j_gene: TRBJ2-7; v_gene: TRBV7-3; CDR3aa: CASSPGGNEQYF
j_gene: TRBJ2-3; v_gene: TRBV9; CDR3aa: CASSVAVGASTDTQYF
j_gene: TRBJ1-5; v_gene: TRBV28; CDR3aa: CASSLDSTNQPQHF
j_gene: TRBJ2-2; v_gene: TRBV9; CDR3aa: CASSVAGIPLNTGELFF
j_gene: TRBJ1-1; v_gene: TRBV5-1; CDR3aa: CASSPEGQGGTEAFF
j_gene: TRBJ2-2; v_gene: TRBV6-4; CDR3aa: CASRAQGINGELFF
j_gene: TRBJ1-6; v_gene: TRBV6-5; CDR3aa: CASKQADSPLHF
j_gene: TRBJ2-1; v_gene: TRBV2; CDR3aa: CASRSSSGGANEQFF
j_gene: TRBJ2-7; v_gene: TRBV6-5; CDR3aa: CASSYSGGTGGYEQYF
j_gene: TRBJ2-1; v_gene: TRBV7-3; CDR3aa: CASSLGTSGAMRQFF
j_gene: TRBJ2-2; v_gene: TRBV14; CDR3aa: CASKLGRNRMTGELFF
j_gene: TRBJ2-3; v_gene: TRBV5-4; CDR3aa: CASSYTLGQTDTQYF
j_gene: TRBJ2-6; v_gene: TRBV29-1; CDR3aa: CSVRQNSGANVLTF
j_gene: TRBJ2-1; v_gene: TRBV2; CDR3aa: CASTQINNEQFF